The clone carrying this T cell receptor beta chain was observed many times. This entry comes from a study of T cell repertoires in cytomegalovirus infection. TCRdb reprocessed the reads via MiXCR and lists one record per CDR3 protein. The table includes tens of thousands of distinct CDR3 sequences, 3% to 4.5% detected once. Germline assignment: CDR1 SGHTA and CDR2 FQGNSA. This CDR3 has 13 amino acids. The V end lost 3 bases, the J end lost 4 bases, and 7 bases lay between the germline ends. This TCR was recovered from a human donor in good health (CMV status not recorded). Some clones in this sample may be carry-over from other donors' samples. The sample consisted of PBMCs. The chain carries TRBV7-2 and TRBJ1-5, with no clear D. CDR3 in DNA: TGTGCCAGCAGCTTCAGAGATAATCAGCCCCAGCATTTT. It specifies CASSFRDNQPQHF.